This T cell receptor beta chain was captured in a study of T cell changes during pregnancy in multiple sclerosis. The table came from immunoSEQ multiplex PCR; TCRdb's copy has only in-frame clones and leaves some out. The sample holds fewer than 60,000 clones, 92% seen once. Germline CDR1 and CDR2: SGHVS and FNYEAQ. V lost 2 bases to trimming and J lost 9 bases, with 14 bases between them. The CDR3 runs 14 residues. The sequence derives from a female donor with multiple sclerosis, enrolled in a pregnancy study. The sequencing here drew on CD4+ T cells from peripheral blood mononuclear cells, taken after pregnancy. V usage is TRBV7-6 and J usage is TRBJ2-1; a weak D match, TRBD2 (6 bases). The chain's CDR3 is CASSLLAGPSEQFF. CDR3 DNA: TGTGCCAGCAGCTTACTCGCGGGGCCAAGTGAGCAGTTCTTC.